This TCR beta chain came from a study of T-cell memory formation after mild COVID-19. Study-wide findings and caveats: Pre-infection memory harbored some responding clones, suggesting cross-reactive memory joined. Second-wave clones with a day 37 peak had unconfirmed SARS-CoV-2 specificity. Clones that contracted clustered mainly in CM and EM if CD4+ and in EMRA if CD8+.

TCRdb redid the calling of the 5' RACE reads with MiXCR, one entry per CDR3 protein. The sample contains 270,000 or so distinct CDR3 sequences, more than 15% of which appear only once. The germline gives CDR1 SGHRS, CDR2 YFSETQ. There are 17 residues in the CDR3. V was clipped by 3 bases and J by 6 bases, with 23 bases between them. Concerning this clonotype itself: Its antigen is undetermined.

This receptor was taken from a young man who had mild COVID-19 (a few samples of this study predate the infection). Cell type and time point are not known. The rearrangement links TRBV5-1 to TRBJ2-3; either TRBD1 or TRBD2 may fit D (5 bases each). Sequenced material: PBMCs or a T cell subset sorted from them (not recorded which). The CDR3 DNA is TGCGCCAGCAGCTCATTCGGCAATATGGGGGTACGGGATACGCAGTATTTT. Its protein is CASSSFGNMGVRDTQYF.